A single sample gave rise to the 2 T cell receptor beta chains below, sequenced in a study of blood T cell repertoires in COVID-19. The data were produced by immunoSEQ multiplex PCR, yet TCRdb's version contains in-frame clones alone and is incomplete. In the table there are 250,000 or so clones, 80% to 90% of which are singletons. The material sequenced was PBMCs or T cells enriched from blood (not recorded which). The source of these receptors is a man between 35 and 55 years old who had recovered from COVID-19.

The V gene is TRBV7-2, the J gene TRBJ1-2; 9 bases fit TRBD1. The CDR3 covers 16 residues. Losses at the gene ends were 5 bases for V and 6 bases for J; bases not matched to a gene: 13. Germline V CDR1 and CDR2: SGHTA, FQGNSA. CDR3 region: CASSPPGTGYLNGYTF. CDR3 in DNA: TGTGCCAGCAGCCCACCCGGGACAGGGTATTTGAATGGCTACACCTTC.

This clone was detected once. The rearrangement joins TRBV29-1 to TRBJ2-6; 12 nucleotides agree with TRBD1. From germline, CDR1 is SQVTM and CDR2 ANQGSEA. The CDR3 is made up of 19 amino acids. Unmatched junction bases numbered 12, after V lost 6 bases and J lost 0 bases. CDR3 sequence: CSVGGTGGEHTSGANVLTF. The CDR3 bases are TGCAGCGTGGGGGGGACAGGGGGCGAACATACCTCTGGGGCCAACGTCCTGACTTTC.